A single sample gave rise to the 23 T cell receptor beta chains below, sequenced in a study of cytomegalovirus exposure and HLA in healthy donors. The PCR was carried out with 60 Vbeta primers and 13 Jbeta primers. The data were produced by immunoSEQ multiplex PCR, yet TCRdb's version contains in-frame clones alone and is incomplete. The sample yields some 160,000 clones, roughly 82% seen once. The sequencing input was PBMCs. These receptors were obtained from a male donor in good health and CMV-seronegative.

CDR3 sequence reads: CASSYYHSKEATNEKLFF. The CDR3 DNA reads TGTGCCAGCAGTTACTACCACTCTAAGGAGGCAACTAATGAAAAACTGTTTTTT. This chain uses TRBV28 with TRBJ1-4; D is ambiguous. V lost 4 bases and J lost 0, with 18 bases in between. Germline CDR1 reads MDHEN; CDR2 reads SYDVKM. The CDR3 has 18 amino acids.

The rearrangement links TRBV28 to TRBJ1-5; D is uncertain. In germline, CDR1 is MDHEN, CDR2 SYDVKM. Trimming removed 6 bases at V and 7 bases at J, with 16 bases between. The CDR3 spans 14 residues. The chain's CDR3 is CASRLISLLQPQHF. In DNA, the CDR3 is TGTGCCAGCAGACTAATATCTCTATTGCAGCCCCAGCATTTT.

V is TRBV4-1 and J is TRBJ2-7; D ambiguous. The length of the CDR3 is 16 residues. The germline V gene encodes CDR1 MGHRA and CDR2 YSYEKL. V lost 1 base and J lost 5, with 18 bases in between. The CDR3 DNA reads TGCGCCAGCAGCCAAGTTCTGAGACAACGTACGGACGAGCAGTACTTC. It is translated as CASSQVLRQRTDEQYF.

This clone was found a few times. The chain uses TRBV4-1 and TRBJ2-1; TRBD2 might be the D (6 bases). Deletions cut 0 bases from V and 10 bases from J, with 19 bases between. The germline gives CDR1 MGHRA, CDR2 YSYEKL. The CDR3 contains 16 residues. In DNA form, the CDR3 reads TGCGCCAGCAGCCAAGATGTGAGACTAGGGCATTTCGAGCAGTTCTTC. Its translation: CASSQDVRLGHFEQFF.

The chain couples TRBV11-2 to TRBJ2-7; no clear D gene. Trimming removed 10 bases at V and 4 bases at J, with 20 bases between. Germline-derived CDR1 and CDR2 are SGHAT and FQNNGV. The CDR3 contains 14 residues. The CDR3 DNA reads TGTGCCACCAAGAGAGCCGGGTCGCTTTACGAGCAGTACTTC. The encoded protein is CATKRAGSLYEQYF.

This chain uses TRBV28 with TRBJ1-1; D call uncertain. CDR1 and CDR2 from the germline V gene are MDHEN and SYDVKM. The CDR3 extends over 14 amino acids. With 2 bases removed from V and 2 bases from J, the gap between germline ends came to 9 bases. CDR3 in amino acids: CASSLGHRNTEAFF. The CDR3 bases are TGTGCCAGCAGTTTAGGTCACAGAAACACTGAAGCTTTCTTT.

CDR3 in amino acids: CATRGGRKGETQYF. The DNA of the CDR3 is TGTGCCACCAGGGGGGGGCGGAAGGGAGAGACCCAGTACTTC. The J gene is TRBJ2-5, the V gene TRBV6-1; D is perhaps TRBD1 or TRBD2 (7 bases each). The CDR3 has 14 residues. V lost 10 bases to trimming and J lost 4 bases, with 19 bases between them. Germline CDR1 reads MNHNS; CDR2 reads SASEGT.

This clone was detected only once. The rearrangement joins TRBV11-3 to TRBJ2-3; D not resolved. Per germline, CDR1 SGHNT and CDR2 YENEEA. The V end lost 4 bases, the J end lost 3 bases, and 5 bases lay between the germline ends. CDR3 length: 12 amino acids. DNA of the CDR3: TGTGCCAGCAGCTCGGAGACAGATACGCAGTATTTT. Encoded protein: CASSSETDTQYF.

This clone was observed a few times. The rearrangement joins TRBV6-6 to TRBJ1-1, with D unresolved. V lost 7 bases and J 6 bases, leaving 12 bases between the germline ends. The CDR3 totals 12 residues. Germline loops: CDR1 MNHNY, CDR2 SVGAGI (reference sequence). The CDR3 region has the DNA TGTGCCAGCAAGGCGGAAAGTCCTGAAGCTTTCTTT. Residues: CASKAESPEAFF.

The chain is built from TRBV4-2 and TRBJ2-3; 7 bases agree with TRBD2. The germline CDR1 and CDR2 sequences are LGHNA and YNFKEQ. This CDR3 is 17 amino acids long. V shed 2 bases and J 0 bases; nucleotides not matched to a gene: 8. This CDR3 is CASSQHPLASSTDTQYF. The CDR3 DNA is TGTGCCAGCAGCCAACATCCACTAGCGTCTAGCACAGATACGCAGTATTTT.

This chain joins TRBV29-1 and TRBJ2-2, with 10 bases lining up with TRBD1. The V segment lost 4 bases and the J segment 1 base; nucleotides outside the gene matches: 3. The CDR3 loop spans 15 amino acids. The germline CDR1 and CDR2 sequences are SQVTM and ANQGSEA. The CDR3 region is CSVVGQGLNTGELFF. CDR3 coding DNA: TGCAGCGTTGTGGGACAGGGGCTGAACACCGGGGAGCTGTTTTTT.

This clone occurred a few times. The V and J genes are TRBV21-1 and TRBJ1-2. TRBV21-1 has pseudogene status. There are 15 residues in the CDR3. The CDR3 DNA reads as TGTGCCAGCAGCGTTGCGGGGATCATGAACTATGGCTACACCTTC. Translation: CASSVAGIMNYGYTF.

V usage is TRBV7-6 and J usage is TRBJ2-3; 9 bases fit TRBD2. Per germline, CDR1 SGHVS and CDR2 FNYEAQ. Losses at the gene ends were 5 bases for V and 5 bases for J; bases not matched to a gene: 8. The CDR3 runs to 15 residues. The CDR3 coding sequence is TGTGCCAGCAGCCCCCGGACTAGCGTCGGAGATACGCAGTATTTT. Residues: CASSPRTSVGDTQYF.

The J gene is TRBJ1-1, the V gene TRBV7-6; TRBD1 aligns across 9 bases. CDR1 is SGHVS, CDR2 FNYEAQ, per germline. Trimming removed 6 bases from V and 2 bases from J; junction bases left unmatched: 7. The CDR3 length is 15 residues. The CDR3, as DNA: TGTGCCAGCAGTTCGACAGGGGGAGCCAACACTGAAGCTTTCTTT. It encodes CASSSTGGANTEAFF. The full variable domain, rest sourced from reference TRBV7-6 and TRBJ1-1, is GAGVSQSPRYKVTKRGQDVALRCDPISGHVSLYWYRQALGQGPEFLTYFNYEAQQDKSGLPNDRFSAERPEGSISTLTIQRTEQRDSAMYRCASSSTGGANTEAFFGQGTRLTVV.

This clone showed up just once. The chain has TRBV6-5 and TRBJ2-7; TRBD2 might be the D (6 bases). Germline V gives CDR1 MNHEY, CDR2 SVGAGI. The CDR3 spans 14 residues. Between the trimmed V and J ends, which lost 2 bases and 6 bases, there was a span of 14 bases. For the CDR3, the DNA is TGTGCCAGCAGTTACACCGGGTCAGCGGGCGAGCAGTACTTC. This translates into CASSYTGSAGEQYF.

The CDR3 spells CASSRLREQFF. The DNA for the CDR3 is TGTGCCAGCAGTCGACTAAGGGAGCAGTTCTTC. This sequence joins TRBV28 and TRBJ2-1; maybe TRBD2 (5 bases). The CDR3 is made up of 11 amino acids. Deletions cut 5 bases from V and 10 bases from J, with 9 bases between. Germline V lookup: CDR1 MDHEN, CDR2 SYDVKM.

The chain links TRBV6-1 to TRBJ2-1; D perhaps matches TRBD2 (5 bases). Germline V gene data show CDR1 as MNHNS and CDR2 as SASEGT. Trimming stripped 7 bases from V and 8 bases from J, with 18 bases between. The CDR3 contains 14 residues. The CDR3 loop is CASNAQAGFDEQFF. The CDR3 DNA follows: TGTGCCAGCAATGCCCAGGCGGGCTTCGATGAGCAGTTCTTC.

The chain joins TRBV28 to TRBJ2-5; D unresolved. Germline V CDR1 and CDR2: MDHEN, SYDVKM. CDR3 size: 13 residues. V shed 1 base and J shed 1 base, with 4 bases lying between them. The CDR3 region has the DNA TGTGCCAGCAGTTTATACAGCCAAGAGACCCAGTACTTC. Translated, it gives CASSLYSQETQYF. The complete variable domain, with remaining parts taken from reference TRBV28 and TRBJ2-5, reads DVKVTQSSRYLVKRTGEKVFLECVQDMDHENMFWYRQDPGLGLRLIYFSYDVKMKEKGDIPEGYSVSREKKERFSLILESASTNQTSMYLCASSLYSQETQYFGPGTRLLVL.

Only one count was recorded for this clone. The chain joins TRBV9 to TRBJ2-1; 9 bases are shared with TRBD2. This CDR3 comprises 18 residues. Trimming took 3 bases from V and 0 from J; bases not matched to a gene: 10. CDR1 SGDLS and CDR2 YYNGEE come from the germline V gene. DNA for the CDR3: TGTGCCAGCAGCGAATCGAAGCGGGAGGCGAGCTCCTACAATGAGCAGTTCTTC. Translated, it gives CASSESKREASSYNEQFF.

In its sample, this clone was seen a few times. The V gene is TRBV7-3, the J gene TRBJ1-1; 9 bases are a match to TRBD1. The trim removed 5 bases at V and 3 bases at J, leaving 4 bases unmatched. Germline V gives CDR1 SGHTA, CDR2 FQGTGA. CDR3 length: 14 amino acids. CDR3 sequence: CASSTGTGHTEAFF. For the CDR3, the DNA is TGTGCCAGCAGCACTGGGACAGGGCACACTGAAGCTTTCTTT.

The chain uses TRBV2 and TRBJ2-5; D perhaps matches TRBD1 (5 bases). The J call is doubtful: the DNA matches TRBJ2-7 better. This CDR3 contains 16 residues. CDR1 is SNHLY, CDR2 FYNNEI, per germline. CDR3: CASSVSRGGTSYEQYF. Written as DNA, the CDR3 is TGTGCCAGCAGTGTGTCAAGGGGCGGAACCTCCTACGAGCAGTACTTC.

CDR3 sequence: CASSQDPAGPLTYEQYF. The CDR3 DNA is TGCGCCAGCAGCCAAGATCCGGCAGGGCCCCTTACCTACGAGCAGTACTTC. The rearrangement uses TRBV4-1 and TRBJ2-7, with D maybe TRBD1 (5 bases). Germline CDR1 reads MGHRA; CDR2 reads YSYEKL. Trimming took 0 bases from V and 2 from J, leaving 17 bases between them. The CDR3 covers 17 residues.

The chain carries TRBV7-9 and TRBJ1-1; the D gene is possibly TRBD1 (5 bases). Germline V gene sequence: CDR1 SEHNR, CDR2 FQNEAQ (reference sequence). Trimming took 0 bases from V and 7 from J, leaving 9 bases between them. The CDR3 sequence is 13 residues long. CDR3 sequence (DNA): TGTGCCAGCAGCTTAGCGGGGGGGAGTGAAGCTTTCTTT. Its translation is CASSLAGGSEAFF.